This passage covers 28 T cell receptor beta chains from one sample sequenced in a study of cytomegalovirus exposure and HLA in healthy donors. This PCR relied on a set of 60 Vbeta primers and 13 Jbeta primers. Clones were read by immunoSEQ multiplex PCR, and TCRdb kept only the in-frame ones, dropping some. Of about 31,000 clones detected, about 60% appear once; the ten largest clones hold about 21%. The material sequenced was PBMCs. Every receptor here comes from a man aged 45 to 65 in good health and CMV-seropositive.

The CDR3 spells CAWSARQGFWSQYF. The CDR3 DNA follows: TGTGCCTGGAGTGCCCGACAGGGTTTCTGGTCCCAGTACTTC. The rearrangement joins TRBV30 to TRBJ2-5; 7 nucleotides line up with TRBD1. J gave up 9 bases and V 1 base, and 11 bases lay outside the gene matches. The CDR3 loop spans 14 amino acids. CDR1 and CDR2 (germline): GTSNPN, SVGIG (reference sequence).

The J gene is TRBJ2-2, the V gene TRBV9; D is possibly TRBD1 (6 bases). The germline gives CDR1 SGDLS, CDR2 YYNGEE. V lost 3 bases and J 1 base, leaving 7 bases between the germline ends. The CDR3 consists of 14 residues. The chain's CDR3 is CASSATGNTGELFF. CDR3 nucleotides: TGTGCCAGCAGCGCGACAGGGAACACCGGGGAGCTGTTTTTT.

V gene TRBV28 combines with J gene TRBJ2-1; 7 positions agree with TRBD2. Germline V gene data show CDR1 as MDHEN and CDR2 as SYDVKM. The junction had 3 bases not matched to a gene; V was cut back by 6 bases and J by 4 bases. The CDR3 totals 13 residues. This CDR3 reads CASSRGVYNEQFF. The CDR3 DNA reads as TGTGCCAGCAGCCGGGGGGTGTACAATGAGCAGTTCTTC. Filled out from reference TRBV28 and TRBJ2-1, the complete variable domain reads DVKVTQSSRYLVKRTGEKVFLECVQDMDHENMFWYRQDPGLGLRLIYFSYDVKMKEKGDIPEGYSVSREKKERFSLILESASTNQTSMYLCASSRGVYNEQFFGPGTRLTVL.

The CDR3 region has the DNA TGTGCCAGCAGCACGGGACTAGCGGGCGGTGATACGCAGTATTTT. As protein: CASSTGLAGGDTQYF. The chain combines TRBV9 with TRBJ2-3; 12 bases match TRBD2. The CDR3 extends over 15 amino acids. V lost 4 bases, J lost 6 bases, and 6 bases stayed unmatched. Per the germline V gene, CDR1 is SGDLS and CDR2 is YYNGEE.

V is TRBV6-1 and J is TRBJ2-2, with 8 bases lining up with TRBD1. The CDR3 contains 14 residues. Germline lookup yields CDR1 MNHNS and CDR2 SASEGT. Unmatched junction bases numbered 7, after V lost 8 bases and J lost 5 bases. CDR3 bases: TGTGCCAGCTGGTACAGGGGGAGTACCGGGGAGCTGTTTTTT. It translates to CASWYRGSTGELFF.

Concerning this clone: This sample includes further DNA sequences coding for the same CDR3. This chain joins TRBV2 and TRBJ2-7, with a weak D call TRBD1 (6 bases). The CDR3 length is 12 residues. CDR1 is SNHLY, CDR2 FYNNEI, per germline. V was trimmed by 4 bases and J by 4 bases, leaving 8 bases between them. CDR3 in amino acids: CASSVQGYEQYF. The CDR3 coding sequence is TGTGCCAGCAGTGTACAGGGTTACGAGCAGTACTTC.

This clone was seen only a few times. The chain carries TRBV7-3 and TRBJ2-5, with D perhaps TRBD2 (5 bases). Looked up from germline, CDR1 is SGHTA and CDR2 is FQGTGA. This CDR3 comprises 14 residues. V lost 1 base and J 7 bases, leaving 13 bases between the germline ends. The CDR3 protein is CASSLNGFGGTQYF. The CDR3 nucleotides are TGTGCCAGCAGCTTAAATGGGTTCGGAGGGACCCAGTACTTC.

The chain employs TRBV30 and TRBJ1-5; 9 bases are a match to TRBD1. Germline loops: CDR1 GTSNPN, CDR2 SVGIG (reference sequence). The CDR3 consists of 16 residues. V lost 0 bases to trimming and J lost 6 bases; unmatched junction nucleotides: 9. CDR3 coding DNA: TGTGCCTGGAGTGTACGAATGGGACAGGGAGTTCAGCCCCAGCATTTT. It yields the protein CAWSVRMGQGVQPQHF.

This clone was picked up a small number of times. In DNA, the CDR3 is TGTGCCATCAGTGTTGGTTTGCAGGGGGGCACAGATACGCAGTATTTT. Translating gives CAISVGLQGGTDTQYF. The chain combines TRBV10-3 with TRBJ2-3, with TRBD1 matching over 7 bases. Trimming at V came to 4 bases and at J to 1 base, leaving 8 bases not matched to a gene. Germline V lookup: CDR1 ENHRY, CDR2 SYGVKD. The CDR3 consists of 16 residues.

This clone was seen a few times. The chain links TRBV7-6 to TRBJ1-4, with 7 bases identical to TRBD1. The CDR3 extends over 16 amino acids. Trimming removed 5 bases from V and 8 bases from J; junction bases left unmatched: 14. Looked up from germline, CDR1 is SGHVS and CDR2 is FNYEAQ. The CDR3 nucleotides are TGTGCCAGCAGCCGCACACCGGGACAGTCCAAGGAAAAACTGTTTTTT. Encoded protein: CASSRTPGQSKEKLFF.

The chain has TRBV27 and TRBJ2-7, with TRBD1 matching 11 bases. The CDR3 sequence is 14 residues long. V lost 6 bases to trimming and J lost 6 bases; unmatched junction nucleotides: 7. Germline V lookup: CDR1 MNHEY, CDR2 SMNVEV (reference sequence). The CDR3 protein is CASSGTGGLSEQYF. The CDR3 DNA is TGTGCCAGCAGCGGGACAGGGGGGCTAAGCGAGCAGTACTTC.

The V gene is TRBV6-5, the J gene TRBJ1-6, with D perhaps TRBD1 (6 bases). Looked up from germline, CDR1 is MNHEY and CDR2 is SVGAGI. The CDR3 length is 14 residues. The V end was cut by 6 bases, the J end by 1 base, with 7 bases between. CDR3 loop: CASSRGSYNSPLHF. DNA of the CDR3: TGTGCCAGCAGCAGGGGTTCCTATAATTCACCCCTCCACTTT.

This clone was seen just once. V is TRBV6-1 and J is TRBJ2-7, with 8 nucleotides matching TRBD2. Losses at the gene ends were 6 bases for V and 0 bases for J; bases not matched to a gene: 4. This CDR3 contains 14 residues. CDR1 and CDR2 (germline): MNHNS, SASEGT. The CDR3 DNA follows: TGTGCCAGCAGCGTAGCGGGATCCTCCTACGAGCAGTACTTC. Translated, it gives CASSVAGSSYEQYF.

The J gene is TRBJ1-3, the V gene TRBV7-2; 7 nucleotides line up with TRBD1. Losses at the gene ends were 5 bases for V and 9 bases for J; bases not matched to a gene: 7. CDR1 is SGHTA and CDR2 is FQGNSA in the germline V gene. The CDR3 consists of 13 residues. The CDR3 nucleotides read TGTGCCAGCAGCACCCGACAGGGAGCCACCATATATTTT. Translation gives CASSTRQGATIYF.

This clone was counted a single time. The chain uses TRBV5-1 and TRBJ2-2, with TRBD1 as a possible D gene (5 bases). The V end was cut by 3 bases, the J end by 6 bases, with 9 bases between. The CDR3 sequence is 13 residues long. Germline CDR1 reads SGHRS; CDR2 reads YFSETQ. CDR3 bases: TGCGCCAGCAGCTCGACAGACCCCGGGGAGCTGTTTTTT. It codes for CASSSTDPGELFF. Filled out from reference TRBV5-1 and TRBJ2-2, the complete variable domain reads KAGVTQTPRYLIKTRGQQVTLSCSPISGHRSVSWYQQTPGQGLQFLFEYFSETQRNKGNFPGRFSGRQFSNSRSEMNVSTLELGDSALYLCASSSTDPGELFFGEGSRLTVL.

The chain employs TRBV5-1 and TRBJ2-7; 8 nucleotides agree with TRBD1. Germline V CDR1 and CDR2: SGHRS, YFSETQ. The J segment lost 5 bases and the V segment lost 0 bases, leaving 7 bases of the junction unmatched. The CDR3 has 15 residues. CDR3 amino acids: CASSLAARGLDEQYF. In nucleotides, the CDR3 is TGCGCCAGCAGCTTGGCCGCCAGGGGGCTCGACGAGCAGTACTTC.

This chain uses TRBV29-1 with TRBJ2-1; possible D gene TRBD1, 5 bases. With 4 bases removed from V and 2 bases from J, the gap between germline ends came to 12 bases. Per the germline V gene, CDR1 is SQVTM and CDR2 is ANQGSEA. The CDR3 is 14 residues long. CDR3 residues: CSVAQGGTYNEQFF. The CDR3 DNA follows: TGCAGCGTTGCTCAGGGTGGGACCTACAATGAGCAGTTCTTC.

The gene calls are TRBV9 and TRBJ2-5; D is perhaps TRBD2 (6 bases). Trimming cost V 5 bases and J 5 bases, with 16 bases left between them. Germline V CDR1 and CDR2: SGDLS, YYNGEE. The CDR3 has 14 amino acids. The CDR3 coding sequence is TGTGCCAGCAGTCGAGGATACCGGGGGGAGACCCAGTACTTC. Translation gives CASSRGYRGETQYF. The variable domain in full, completed from reference TRBV9 and TRBJ2-5, reads DSGVTQTPKHLITATGQRVTLRCSPRSGDLSVYWYQQSLDQGLQFLIQYYNGEERAKGNILERFSAQQFPDLHSELNLSSLELGDSALYFCASSRGYRGETQYFGPGTRLLVL.

This chain links TRBV4-2 with TRBJ2-7; D may be TRBD1 (7 bases). The V gene lost 5 bases and the J gene lost 5 bases, with 16 bases spanning the gap. This CDR3 comprises 14 residues. Germline CDR1 LGHNA, CDR2 YNFKEQ. CDR3 nucleotides: TGTGCCAGCAGCGCCAGGGGGGCCGGGAACGAGCAGTACTTC. Translating gives CASSARGAGNEQYF.

This clone was counted only a few times. V and J are TRBV29-1 and TRBJ2-4; 10 nucleotides match TRBD1. The ends lost 6 bases at V and 9 bases at J; junction bases unmatched: 8. In germline, CDR1 is SQVTM, CDR2 ANQGSEA. CDR3 length equals 13 residues. DNA for the CDR3: TGCAGCGTCGGGACAGGGGATAATGGCATTCAGTACTTC. Protein sequence: CSVGTGDNGIQYF.

The chain has TRBV7-2 and TRBJ1-5, with D maybe TRBD1 (5 bases). Trimming left V 5 bases short and J 1 base short, with 9 bases between. The CDR3 length is 14 residues. The V gene's germline CDR1 is SGHTA and CDR2 FQGNSA. In DNA form, the CDR3 reads TGTGCCAGCAGCCTTACAGGCAGCAATCAGCCCCAGCATTTT. Translation: CASSLTGSNQPQHF.

The chain employs TRBV6-6 and TRBJ1-5, with D perhaps matching TRBD1 (6 bases). Germline V gives CDR1 MNHNY, CDR2 SVGAGI (reference sequence). Trimming stripped 5 bases from V and 7 bases from J, with 12 bases between. This CDR3 has 13 amino acids. Here the CDR3 DNA reads TGTGCCAGCAGTGTCCGGGACAACCAGCCCCAGCATTTT. This codes for CASSVRDNQPQHF.

The V call is TRBV2, the J call TRBJ2-7; D may be TRBD2 (6 bases). Germline V gene sequence: CDR1 SNHLY, CDR2 FYNNEI. The CDR3 extends over 14 amino acids. Trimming left V 6 bases short and J 0 bases short, with 12 bases between. The CDR3: CASSADGSSYEQYF. The CDR3, as DNA: TGTGCCAGCAGCGCAGACGGGAGCTCCTACGAGCAGTACTTC.

This chain links TRBV6-5 with TRBJ2-1, with 8 nucleotides matching TRBD1. CDR1 and CDR2 (germline): MNHEY, SVGAGI. J gave up 10 bases and V 2 bases, and 13 bases lay outside the gene matches. The CDR3 spans 16 residues. The CDR3 sequence: CASSYRGTGPSNEQFF. DNA for the CDR3: TGTGCCAGCAGTTACCGGGGGACAGGTCCATCAAACGAGCAGTTCTTC.

V and J are TRBV9 and TRBJ1-2, with unresolved D. Between the trimmed V and J ends, which lost 0 bases and 2 bases, there was a span of 11 bases. The CDR3 spans 15 residues. The germline V gene encodes CDR1 SGDLS and CDR2 YYNGEE. CDR3 residues: CASSVEVSGNYGYTF. DNA of the CDR3: TGTGCCAGCAGCGTAGAAGTTTCCGGGAACTATGGCTACACCTTC.

The chain links TRBV29-1 to TRBJ1-2; possible D gene TRBD1, 5 bases. This CDR3 has 13 residues. The germline V gene encodes CDR1 SQVTM and CDR2 ANQGSEA. Trimming pared 4 bases from V and 4 bases from J, leaving 13 bases between. The CDR3 coding sequence is TGCAGCGTTGTGTTAGGGGTTTCCTATGGCTACACCTTC. It translates to CSVVLGVSYGYTF.

This clone was recorded a few times. This sequence joins TRBV29-1 and TRBJ2-3, with D possibly matching TRBD2 (6 bases). Germline CDR1 is SQVTM and CDR2 is ANQGSEA. The CDR3 sequence is 16 residues long. Trimming removed 6 bases from V and 0 bases from J, with 19 bases in between. In nucleotides, the CDR3 is TGCAGCGTAGCTAGCGACCGAAGAGGTAGCACAGATACGCAGTATTTT. Its translation: CSVASDRRGSTDTQYF.

This clone has more than one count but fewer than ten. This chain connects TRBV29-1 to TRBJ2-7, with TRBD2 matching 12 bases. V lost 2 bases to trimming and J lost 4 bases; unmatched junction nucleotides: 3. This CDR3 is 14 amino acids long. Germline CDR1 and CDR2: SQVTM and ANQGSEA. The CDR3 reads CSVESTSGGYEQYF. The CDR3 coding sequence is TGCAGCGTTGAATCGACTAGCGGGGGTTACGAGCAGTACTTC.